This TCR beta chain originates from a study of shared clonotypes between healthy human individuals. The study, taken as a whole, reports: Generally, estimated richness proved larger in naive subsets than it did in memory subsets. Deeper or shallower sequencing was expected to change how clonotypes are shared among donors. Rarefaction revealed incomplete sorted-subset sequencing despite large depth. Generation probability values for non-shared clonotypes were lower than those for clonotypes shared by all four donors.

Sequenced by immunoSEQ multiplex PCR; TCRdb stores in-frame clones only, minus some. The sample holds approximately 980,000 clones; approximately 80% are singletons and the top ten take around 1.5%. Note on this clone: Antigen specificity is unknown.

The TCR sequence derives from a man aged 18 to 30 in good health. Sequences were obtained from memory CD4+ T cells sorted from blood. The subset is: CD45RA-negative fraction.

CDR3 in amino acids: CASSAEAGGSEAFF. CDR3 coding DNA: TGTGCCAGCAGCGCGGAGGCAGGGGGCAGTGAAGCTTTCTTT. The V call is TRBV5-4, the J call TRBJ1-1; 8 bases are a match to TRBD1. There are 14 residues in the CDR3. With V trimmed by 4 bases and J by 7 bases, 9 bases remained unmatched. Germline V CDR1 and CDR2: SGHNT, YYREEE (reference sequence). Using reference TRBV5-4 and TRBJ1-1 for the parts outside the CDR3, the full variable domain is ETGVTQSPTHLIKTRGQQVTLRCSSQSGHNTVSWYQQALGQGPQFIFQYYREEENGRGNFPPRFSGLQFPNYSSELNVNALELDDSALYLCASSAEAGGSEAFFGQGTRLTVV.